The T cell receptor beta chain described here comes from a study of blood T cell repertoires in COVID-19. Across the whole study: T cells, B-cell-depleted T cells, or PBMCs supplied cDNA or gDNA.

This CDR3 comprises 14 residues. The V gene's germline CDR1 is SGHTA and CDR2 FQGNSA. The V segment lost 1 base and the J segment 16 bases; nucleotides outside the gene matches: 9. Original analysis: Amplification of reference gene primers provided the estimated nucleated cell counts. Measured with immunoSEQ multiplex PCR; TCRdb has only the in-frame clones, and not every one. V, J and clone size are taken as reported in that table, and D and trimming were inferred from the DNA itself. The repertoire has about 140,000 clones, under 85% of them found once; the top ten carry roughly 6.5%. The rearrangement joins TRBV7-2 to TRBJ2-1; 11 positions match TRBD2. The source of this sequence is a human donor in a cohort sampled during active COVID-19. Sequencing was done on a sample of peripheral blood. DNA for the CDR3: TGTGCCAGCAGCTTAGGGGTAGCGGGGGGGGAATATTTCTTC. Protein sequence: CASSLGVAGGEYFF.